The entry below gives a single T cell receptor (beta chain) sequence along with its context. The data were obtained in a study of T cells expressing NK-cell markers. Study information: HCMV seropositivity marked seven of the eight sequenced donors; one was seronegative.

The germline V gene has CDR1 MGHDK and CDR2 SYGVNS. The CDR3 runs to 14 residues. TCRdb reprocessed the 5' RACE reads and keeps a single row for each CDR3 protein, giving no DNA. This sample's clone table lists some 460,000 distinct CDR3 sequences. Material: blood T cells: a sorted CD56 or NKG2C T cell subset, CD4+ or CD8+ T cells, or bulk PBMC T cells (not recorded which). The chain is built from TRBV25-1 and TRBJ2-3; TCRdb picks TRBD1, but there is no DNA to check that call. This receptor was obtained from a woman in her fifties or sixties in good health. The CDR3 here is CASSASFPPDTQYF. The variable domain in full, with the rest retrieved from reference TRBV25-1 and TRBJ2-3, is EADIYQTPRYLVIGTGKKITLECSQTMGHDKMYWYQQDPGMELHLIHYSYGVNSTEKGDLSSESTVSRIRTEHFPLTLESARPSHTSQYLCASSASFPPDTQYFGPGTRLTVL.